This T cell receptor beta chain is from a study of identical twins. At least ten counts were recorded for this clonotype. Trimming at V came to 5 bases and at J to 4 bases, leaving 1 base not matched to a gene. CDR1 is MNHEY, CDR2 SMNVEV, per germline (reference sequence). The CDR3 runs to 14 residues. TCRdb called the 5' RACE reads again in MiXCR, with one record for every CDR3 protein. The data hold a few hundred thousand distinct CDR3 sequences, with just under 10% observed a single time. The sample was also linked to a second study, of yellow fever vaccine responses in identical twins.

Specimen: PBMCs. The source of this sequence is a woman aged 18-35 years in good health. This rearrangement joins TRBV27 to TRBJ1-5; 11 bases fit TRBD1. The CDR3 region is CASSRDRGNQPQHF. CDR3 coding DNA: TGTGCCAGCAGTCGGGACAGGGGGAATCAGCCCCAGCATTTT.